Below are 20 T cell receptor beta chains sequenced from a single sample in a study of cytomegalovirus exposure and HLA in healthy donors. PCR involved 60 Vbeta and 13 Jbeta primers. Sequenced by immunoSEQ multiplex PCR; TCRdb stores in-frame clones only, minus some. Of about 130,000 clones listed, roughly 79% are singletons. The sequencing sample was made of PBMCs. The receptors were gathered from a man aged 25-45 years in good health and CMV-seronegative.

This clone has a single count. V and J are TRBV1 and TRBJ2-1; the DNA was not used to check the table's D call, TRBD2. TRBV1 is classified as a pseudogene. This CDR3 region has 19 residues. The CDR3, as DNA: TGCACCAGCAGCCAACCCCCGACTAGCGGGGGTAGCTCCTACAATGAGCAGTTCTTC. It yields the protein CTSSQPPTSGGSSYNEQFF.

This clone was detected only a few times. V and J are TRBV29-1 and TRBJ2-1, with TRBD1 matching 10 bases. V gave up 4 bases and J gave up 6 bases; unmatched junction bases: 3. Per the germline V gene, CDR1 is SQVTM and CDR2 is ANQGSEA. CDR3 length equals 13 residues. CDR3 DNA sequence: TGCAGCGTTGGACAGGGGGCTATCAATGAGCAGTTCTTC. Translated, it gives CSVGQGAINEQFF.

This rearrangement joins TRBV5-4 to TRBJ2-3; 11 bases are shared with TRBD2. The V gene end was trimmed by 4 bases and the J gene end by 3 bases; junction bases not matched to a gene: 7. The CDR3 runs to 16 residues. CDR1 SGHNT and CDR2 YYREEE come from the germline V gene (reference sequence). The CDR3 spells CASSPRLAGSTDTQYF. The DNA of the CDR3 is TGTGCCAGCAGCCCGAGACTAGCGGGATCGACAGATACGCAGTATTTT.

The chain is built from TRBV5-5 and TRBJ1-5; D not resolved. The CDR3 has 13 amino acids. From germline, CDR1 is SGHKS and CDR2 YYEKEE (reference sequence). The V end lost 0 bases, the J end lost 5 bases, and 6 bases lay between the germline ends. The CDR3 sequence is CASSLDSYQPQHF. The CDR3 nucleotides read TGTGCCAGCAGCTTGGACAGCTATCAGCCCCAGCATTTT.

The CDR3 sequence: CASSGLASSNEKLFF. The DNA for the CDR3 is TGTGCCAGCAGCGGCCTCGCCAGTTCGAATGAAAAACTGTTTTTT. The chain has TRBV7-9 and TRBJ1-4, with D unclear. Between the trimmed V and J ends, which lost 5 bases and 5 bases, there was a span of 15 bases. The CDR3 is 15 residues long. CDR1 is SEHNR, CDR2 FQNEAQ, per germline (reference sequence).

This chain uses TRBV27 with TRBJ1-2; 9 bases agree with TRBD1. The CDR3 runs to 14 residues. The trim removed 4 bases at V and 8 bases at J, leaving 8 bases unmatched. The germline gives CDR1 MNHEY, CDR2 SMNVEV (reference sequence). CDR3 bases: TGTGCCAGCAGTTCGCAACAGGGGGCGGAAGGCTACACCTTC. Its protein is CASSSQQGAEGYTF.

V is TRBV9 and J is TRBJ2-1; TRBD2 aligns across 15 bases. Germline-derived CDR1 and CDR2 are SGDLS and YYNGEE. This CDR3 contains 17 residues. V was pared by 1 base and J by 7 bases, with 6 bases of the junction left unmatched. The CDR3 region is CASSVPGLAGGDNEQFF. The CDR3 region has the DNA TGTGCCAGCAGCGTACCAGGACTAGCGGGAGGGGATAATGAGCAGTTCTTC.

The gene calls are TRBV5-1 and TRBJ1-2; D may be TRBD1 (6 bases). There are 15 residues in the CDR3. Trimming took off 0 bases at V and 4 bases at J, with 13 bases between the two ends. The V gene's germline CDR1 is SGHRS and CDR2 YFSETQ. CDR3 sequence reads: CASSLGLTGIYGYTF. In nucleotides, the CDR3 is TGCGCCAGCAGCTTGGGCCTGACAGGAATCTATGGCTACACCTTC. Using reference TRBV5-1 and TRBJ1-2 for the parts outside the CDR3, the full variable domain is KAGVTQTPRYLIKTRGQQVTLSCSPISGHRSVSWYQQTPGQGLQFLFEYFSETQRNKGNFPGRFSGRQFSNSRSEMNVSTLELGDSALYLCASSLGLTGIYGYTFGSGTRLTVV.

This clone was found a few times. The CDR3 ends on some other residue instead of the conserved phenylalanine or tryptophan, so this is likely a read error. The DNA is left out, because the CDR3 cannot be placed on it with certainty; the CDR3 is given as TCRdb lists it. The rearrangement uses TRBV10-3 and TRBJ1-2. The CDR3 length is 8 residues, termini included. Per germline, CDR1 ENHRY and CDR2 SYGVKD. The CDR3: CAIGSGPV.

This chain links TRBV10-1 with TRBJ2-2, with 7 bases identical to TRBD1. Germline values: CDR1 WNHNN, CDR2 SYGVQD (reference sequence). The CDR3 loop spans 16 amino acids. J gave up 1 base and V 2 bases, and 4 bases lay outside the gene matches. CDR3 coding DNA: TGCGCCAGCAGTGAGGTCGGGACAGAGAACACCGGGGAGCTGTTTTTT. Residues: CASSEVGTENTGELFF.

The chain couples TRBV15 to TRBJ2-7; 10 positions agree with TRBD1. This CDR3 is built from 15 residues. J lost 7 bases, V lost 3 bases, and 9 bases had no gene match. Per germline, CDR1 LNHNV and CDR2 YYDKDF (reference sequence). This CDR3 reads CATSSRGQGIREQYF. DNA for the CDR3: TGTGCCACCAGCAGCCGGGGACAGGGGATAAGAGAGCAGTACTTC. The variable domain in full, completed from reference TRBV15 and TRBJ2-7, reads DAMVIQNPRYQVTQFGKPVTLSCSQTLNHNVMYWYQQKSSQAPKLLFHYYDKDFNNEADTPDNFQSRRPNTSFCFLDIRSPGLGDTAMYLCATSSRGQGIREQYFGPGTRLTVT.

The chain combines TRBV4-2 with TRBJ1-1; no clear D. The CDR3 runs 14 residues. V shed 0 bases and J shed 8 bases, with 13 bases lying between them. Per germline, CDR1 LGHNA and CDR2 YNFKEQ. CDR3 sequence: CASSQESTTTEAFF. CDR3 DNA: TGTGCCAGCAGCCAAGAGTCGACAACCACCGAAGCTTTCTTT.

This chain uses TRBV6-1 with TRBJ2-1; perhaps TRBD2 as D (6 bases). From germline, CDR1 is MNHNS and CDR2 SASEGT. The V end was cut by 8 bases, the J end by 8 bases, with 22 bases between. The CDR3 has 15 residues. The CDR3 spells CASGGKLYKWDEQFF. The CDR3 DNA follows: TGTGCCAGCGGAGGGAAGTTATATAAGTGGGATGAGCAGTTCTTC.

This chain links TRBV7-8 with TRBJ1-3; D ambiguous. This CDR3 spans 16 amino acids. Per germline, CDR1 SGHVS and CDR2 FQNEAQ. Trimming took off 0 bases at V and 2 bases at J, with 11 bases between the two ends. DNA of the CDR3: TGTGCCAGCAGCTTAGCGGAGTGGGTGGCTGGAAACACCATATATTTT. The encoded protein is CASSLAEWVAGNTIYF.

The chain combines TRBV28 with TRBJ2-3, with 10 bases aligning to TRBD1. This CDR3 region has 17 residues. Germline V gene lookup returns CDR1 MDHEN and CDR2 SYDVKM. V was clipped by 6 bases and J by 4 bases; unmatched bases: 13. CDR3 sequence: CASSNGAGQGTADTQYF. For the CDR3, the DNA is TGTGCCAGCAGCAATGGCGCGGGACAGGGGACGGCAGATACGCAGTATTTT.

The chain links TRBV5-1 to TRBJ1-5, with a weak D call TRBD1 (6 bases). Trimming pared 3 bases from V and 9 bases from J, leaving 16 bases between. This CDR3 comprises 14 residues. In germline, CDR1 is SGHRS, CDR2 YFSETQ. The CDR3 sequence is CASSSGQTNGPQHF. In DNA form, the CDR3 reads TGCGCCAGCAGCTCAGGACAGACGAATGGGCCCCAGCATTTT.

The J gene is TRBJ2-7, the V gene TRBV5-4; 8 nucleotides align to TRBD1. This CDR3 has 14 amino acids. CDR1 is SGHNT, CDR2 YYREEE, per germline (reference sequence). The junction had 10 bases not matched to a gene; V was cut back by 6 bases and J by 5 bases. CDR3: CASTPGQGQNEQYF. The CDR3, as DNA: TGTGCCAGCACCCCCGGACAGGGACAGAACGAGCAGTACTTC.

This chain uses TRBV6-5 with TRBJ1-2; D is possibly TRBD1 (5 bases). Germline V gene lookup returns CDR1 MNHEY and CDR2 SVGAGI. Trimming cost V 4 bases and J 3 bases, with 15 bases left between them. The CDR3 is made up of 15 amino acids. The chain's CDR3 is CASSSSGLSYYGYTF. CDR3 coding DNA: TGTGCCAGCAGTTCATCGGGACTATCCTACTATGGCTACACCTTC.

CDR3 region: CASSQQTGLLEKLFF. CDR3 nucleotide sequence: TGCGCCAGCAGCCAGCAGACAGGGCTTTTGGAAAAACTGTTTTTT. This sequence joins TRBV4-3 and TRBJ1-4; 7 nucleotides match TRBD1. The germline CDR1 and CDR2 sequences are LGHNA and YSLEER. The CDR3 contains 15 residues. J gave up 8 bases and V 3 bases, and 9 bases lay outside the gene matches.

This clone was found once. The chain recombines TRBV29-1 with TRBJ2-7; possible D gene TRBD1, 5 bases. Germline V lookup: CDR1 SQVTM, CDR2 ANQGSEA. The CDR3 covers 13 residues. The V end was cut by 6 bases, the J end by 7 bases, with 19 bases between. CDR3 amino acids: CSVSIGAYQEQYF. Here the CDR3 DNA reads TGCAGCGTGTCTATTGGGGCCTACCAGGAGCAGTACTTC.